This T cell receptor (beta chain) was retrieved from a study of blood T cell repertoires in COVID-19. Study-level background: The study drew acute and convalescent COVID-19 samples from the United States, Italy and Spain. T cells, B-cell-depleted T cells, or PBMCs provided the cDNA or gDNA that served as material.

Unmatched junction bases numbered 7, after V lost 1 base and J lost 0 bases. The CDR3 totals 17 residues. Germline CDR1 SGHDT, CDR2 YYEEEE. As handled by the study authors: Counts of nucleated cells, estimated from reference gene primer amplification, were obtained. Some clones are missing from TCRdb's copy, which holds only in-frame ones; the method was immunoSEQ multiplex PCR. V and J calls and clone size are given by that table; D and trimming were obtained from the DNA. The data show a few hundred thousand clones, about 87% seen once. The chain couples TRBV5-6 to TRBJ2-1; 7 bases are a match to TRBD1. The receptor was derived from a human donor in a cohort sampled during active COVID-19. The sequencing input was peripheral blood. The CDR3 nucleotides read TGTGCCAGCAGCTTGCTAAAGGGGGCAGGCTCCTACAATGAGCAGTTCTTC. Its translation: CASSLLKGAGSYNEQFF.